What follows describes a single T cell receptor (beta chain). Germline V lookup: CDR1 SEHNR, CDR2 FQNEAQ (reference sequence). Losses at the gene ends were 4 bases for V and 7 bases for J; bases not matched to a gene: 7. This CDR3 is 15 amino acids long. This sample was taken from a study of blood T cell repertoires in COVID-19. About the study: Acute-phase and convalescent COVID-19 samples originated in the United States, Italy and Spain. Sources were T cells, B-cell-depleted T cells, or PBMCs; the material itself was cDNA or gDNA.

As processed by the authors: Reference gene primer amplification yielded estimated nucleated cell counts. This table comes from immunoSEQ multiplex PCR, and its TCRdb copy is limited to in-frame clones, with some not included. V and J calls and clone size are copied from that table; D and trimming were computed from the DNA. The sample has 150,000 or so clones, approximately 91% seen once. V usage is TRBV7-9 and J usage is TRBJ2-1, with 10 bases matching TRBD1. Sequencing input: peripheral blood. This TCR was sampled from a man in his forties or fifties with acute or convalescent COVID-19. The CDR3 bases are TGTGCCAGCAGCTCTCCGGGACAGGGGCCAAATGAGCAGTTCTTC. Amino acid sequence: CASSSPGQGPNEQFF.